These 24 T cell receptor beta chains were all obtained from the same sample, sequenced in a study of vaccination effects on CD4 cells after COVID-19. This table comes from immunoSEQ multiplex PCR, and its TCRdb copy is limited to in-frame clones, with some not included. The sample consists of around 65,000 clones, about three quarters of them appearing once. The antigens for these receptors are not known. Antigen-specific CD4+ T cells were first expanded with viral peptide pools by the ViraFEST assay and only then sequenced. The authors isolated CD4+ T cells after about eleven days of culture. Participants were vaccinated with two doses of either the BNT162b2 or mRNA-1273 vaccine. Sequencing used CD4+ T cells from PBMCs cultured with HCoV-229E spike peptides, obtained after COVID-19 vaccination. The receptors derive from a human donor who received a COVID-19 vaccine.

About this clone: The DNA is left out, because the CDR3 cannot be placed on it with certainty; the CDR3 is given as TCRdb lists it. The J gene is TRBJ1-3, the V gene TRBV7-5; the table gives TRBD1 as D, unverified against the DNA. TRBV7-5 is designated a pseudogene. Both ends counted, the CDR3 spans 19 residues. The chain's CDR3 is CARSQTGTGGVGSGNTIYF.

The chain joins TRBV10-3 to TRBJ1-2; D ambiguous. This CDR3 spans 12 amino acids. Germline V lookup: CDR1 ENHRY, CDR2 SYGVKD. V gave up 3 bases and J gave up 7 bases, with 9 bases separating them. CDR3 coding DNA: TGTGCCATCAGTGACGAGAGGAGTGGCTACACCTTC. Translation gives CAISDERSGYTF.

The chain combines TRBV28 with TRBJ2-4; TRBD1 agrees at 7 bases. The CDR3 covers 14 residues. Germline assignment: CDR1 MDHEN and CDR2 SYDVKM. V shed 3 bases, J shed 1 base, and the junction held 0 bases outside the gene matches. CDR3 region: CASSLGQAKNIQYF. DNA of the CDR3: TGTGCCAGCAGTTTGGGACAGGCCAAAAACATTCAGTACTTC.

This clone has only a few counts. The V and J genes are TRBV1 and TRBJ2-2; TRBD2 is the table's D call and was not checked against the DNA. TRBV1 is an annotated pseudogene. The CDR3 has 15 residues. The CDR3 loop reads CTSTRGAVNTGELFF. The CDR3 DNA follows: TGCACCAGCACCCGAGGAGCGGTCAACACCGGGGAGCTGTTTTTT.

This clone was picked up a small number of times. The chain employs TRBV28 and TRBJ2-2; D may correspond to TRBD1 or TRBD2 (5 bases each). V dropped 6 bases and J dropped 3 bases, with 14 bases sitting between them. The CDR3 spans 15 residues. Germline-derived CDR1 and CDR2 are MDHEN and SYDVKM. This chain's CDR3 is CASRPTLGDTGELFF. CDR3 coding DNA: TGTGCCAGCAGACCGACCCTGGGGGACACCGGGGAGCTGTTTTTT.

The chain links TRBV7-2 to TRBJ1-2, with D tentatively TRBD1 (6 bases). The CDR3 runs to 15 residues. V lost 5 bases to trimming and J lost 7 bases, with 20 bases between them. Germline lookup yields CDR1 SGHTA and CDR2 FQGNSA. DNA for the CDR3: TGTGCCAGCAGCACGAACACCTTGGGGGCTTCTGGCTACACCTTC. Its protein is CASSTNTLGASGYTF. The variable domain in full, with the rest retrieved from reference TRBV7-2 and TRBJ1-2, is GAGVSQSPSNKVTEKGKDVELRCDPISGHTALYWYRQSLGQGLEFLIYFQGNSAPDKSGLPSDRFSAERTGGSVSTLTIQRTQQEDSAVYLCASSTNTLGASGYTFGSGTRLTVV.

This chain uses TRBV7-2 with TRBJ2-5, with a weak D call TRBD2 (7 bases). V lost 0 bases to trimming and J lost 6 bases, with 11 bases between them. In germline, CDR1 is SGHTA, CDR2 FQGNSA. CDR3 length: 14 residues. The CDR3 spells CASSLAGGLQTQYF. The CDR3 bases are TGTGCCAGCAGCTTAGCGGGGGGGCTGCAGACCCAGTACTTC.

This clone was counted a single time. The chain has TRBV3-1 (or the pseudogene TRBV3-2) and TRBJ2-3, with 9 bases fitting TRBD2. The trim removed 1 base at V and 6 bases at J, leaving 8 bases unmatched. In germline, CDR1 is LGHDT, CDR2 YNNKEL (reference sequence). The CDR3 contains 16 residues. CDR3 region: CASSQGNSGGVDTQYF. In DNA form, the CDR3 reads TGTGCCAGCAGCCAAGGGAATAGCGGGGGCGTGGATACGCAGTATTTT.

V gene TRBV24-1 combines with J gene TRBJ2-7; TRBD2 might be the D (5 bases). This CDR3 is 16 amino acids long. The V end was cut by 0 bases, the J end by 0 bases, with 11 bases between. Germline CDR1 is KGHDR and CDR2 is SFDVKD. Here the CDR3 DNA reads TGTGCCACCAGTGATTTGCCGATTGGGAGCTCCTACGAGCAGTACGTC. Its translation: CATSDLPIGSSYEQYV.

In this sample, this clone turned up once. CDR3 protein: CASSPLGAGGSVEQYV. The CDR3 nucleotides read TGTGCCAGCAGTCCCCTTGGAGCGGGGGGGTCCGTCGAGCAGTACGTC. The chain combines TRBV28 with TRBJ2-7, with 10 bases aligning to TRBD2. The germline V gene encodes CDR1 MDHEN and CDR2 SYDVKM. V dropped 5 bases and J dropped 6; count of bases not matched to a gene: 13. This CDR3 comprises 16 residues.

The V gene is TRBV5-5, the J gene TRBJ2-5; maybe TRBD1 (6 bases). The V gene lost 3 bases and the J gene lost 5 bases, with 11 bases spanning the gap. The germline V gene encodes CDR1 SGHKS and CDR2 YYEKEE (reference sequence). CDR3 length: 13 amino acids. As DNA, the CDR3 is TGTGCCAGCAGCTCTCCAGGGGTGGAGACCCAGTACTTC. This translates into CASSSPGVETQYF.

V gene TRBV5-1 combines with J gene TRBJ2-3; 9 bases agree with TRBD2. The germline V gene has CDR1 SGHRS and CDR2 YFSETQ. V lost 1 base and J lost 0; bases outside the gene matches: 9. CDR3 size: 18 residues. For the CDR3, the DNA is TGCGCCAGCAGCTTGACTGCAGAGGGACTAGCTAGCACAGATACGCAGTATTTT. Its translation: CASSLTAEGLASTDTQYF.

This chain links TRBV5-5 with TRBJ2-3; TRBD1 matches at 8 bases. From germline, CDR1 is SGHKS and CDR2 YYEKEE (reference sequence). The CDR3 sequence is 14 residues long. Unmatched junction bases numbered 10, after V lost 4 bases and J lost 9 bases. The CDR3 DNA reads as TGTGCCAGCAGCCCCGGACAGGGAACCACGACGCAGTATTTT. This sequence encodes CASSPGQGTTTQYF.

The rearrangement joins TRBV5-1 to TRBJ2-5; D gene uncertain. CDR1 is SGHRS and CDR2 is YFSETQ in the germline V gene. The V and J ends lost 0 bases and 5 bases respectively, with 14 bases between them. This CDR3 is built from 15 residues. The DNA for the CDR3 is TGCGCCAGCAGCTTGGTTTTGATTAGGTCCGAGACCCAGTACTTC. Translating gives CASSLVLIRSETQYF.

This chain joins TRBV7-2 and TRBJ2-3; no reliable D call. This CDR3 contains 14 residues. V lost 4 bases and J 4 bases, leaving 12 bases between the germline ends. CDR1 and CDR2 from the germline V gene are SGHTA and FQGNSA. Here the CDR3 DNA reads TGTGCCAGCAGCTCGAGGTATGCGGCAGATACGCAGTATTTT. Protein: CASSSRYAADTQYF.

This clone was picked up one time. The V and J genes are TRBV7-7 and TRBJ2-2; possible D gene TRBD1, 6 bases. The CDR3 contains 14 residues. Trimming cost V 5 bases and J 5 bases, with 12 bases left between them. Germline CDR1 and CDR2: SSHAT and FNYEAQ (reference sequence). The CDR3 sequence is CASSRSGQTGELFF. In DNA form, the CDR3 reads TGTGCCAGCAGCCGATCAGGACAGACCGGGGAGCTGTTTTTT.

The chain joins TRBV18 to TRBJ2-2; 7 nucleotides agree with TRBD1. Germline V gene data show CDR1 as KGHSH and CDR2 as LQKENI. With V trimmed by 2 bases and J by 6 bases, 12 bases remained unmatched. The CDR3 has 17 amino acids. The CDR3 nucleotides are TGTGCCAGCTCACCAACCCACAGGGGTGGATACGCCGGGGAGCTGTTTTTT. Translated: CASSPTHRGGYAGELFF.

This rearrangement joins TRBV12-3 or TRBV12-4 to TRBJ2-1; D is undetermined. The CDR3 sequence is 13 residues long. V lost 4 bases to trimming and J lost 10 bases, with 14 bases between them. The CDR3 reads CASSSELYVEQFF. The CDR3 DNA sequence: TGTGCCAGCAGTTCCGAACTATATGTGGAGCAGTTCTTC.

The V gene is TRBV7-3, the J gene TRBJ2-5, with D tentatively TRBD2 (5 bases). The germline V gene encodes CDR1 SGHTA and CDR2 FQGTGA. The CDR3 length is 17 residues. V lost 0 bases and J 5 bases, leaving 19 bases between the germline ends. CDR3 in DNA: TGTGCCAGCAGCTTAACCTCCGCAGCCTCGGGATGGGAGACCCAGTACTTC. This sequence encodes CASSLTSAASGWETQYF.

This chain uses TRBV7-6 with TRBJ1-2; 9 bases are a match to TRBD1. The CDR3 length is 16 residues. Germline V gives CDR1 SGHVS, CDR2 FNYEAQ. The J segment lost 1 base and the V segment lost 5 bases, leaving 8 bases of the junction unmatched. In DNA, the CDR3 is TGTGCCAGCAGCCCCCTACCGGGACAGGGTAACTATGGCTACACCTTC. Translated, it gives CASSPLPGQGNYGYTF.

This clone turned up a few times. The rearrangement joins TRBV6-5 to TRBJ2-2; perhaps D is TRBD1 or TRBD2 (5 bases each). Germline-derived CDR1 and CDR2 are MNHEY and SVGAGI. The CDR3 covers 16 residues. Between the trimmed V and J ends, which lost 1 base and 8 bases, there was a span of 17 bases. The chain's CDR3 is CASSYLSPGRGGELFF. Written as DNA, the CDR3 is TGTGCCAGCAGTTACTTATCTCCGGGGCGAGGGGGGGAGCTGTTTTTT.

The V and J genes are TRBV6-2 or TRBV6-3 and TRBJ1-6; D is undetermined. This CDR3 is built from 15 residues. CDR1 and CDR2 (germline): MNHEY, SVGEGT. The ends were cut back, 3 bases at V and 7 bases at J, with 13 bases in the middle. As DNA, the CDR3 is TGTGCCAGCAGTTATGACGGTAGGAGGAATTCACCCCTCCACTTT. It specifies CASSYDGRRNSPLHF.

The rearrangement uses TRBV11-2 and TRBJ1-3, with 7 bases fitting TRBD1. CDR1 is SGHAT, CDR2 FQNNGV, per germline. The CDR3 loop spans 15 amino acids. With 6 bases clipped from V and 6 bases from J, the junction kept 11 bases outside the gene matches. The chain's CDR3 is CASRRTTGLKNTIYF. CDR3 nucleotides: TGTGCCAGCAGAAGGACGACAGGGTTGAAAAACACCATATATTTT.

The CDR3 loop is CARRATEEHIYYEQYV. The DNA for the CDR3 is TGTGCCAGAAGGGCGACAGAAGAACATATTTACTACGAGCAGTACGTC. This chain links TRBV11-3 with TRBJ2-7, with D perhaps matching TRBD1 (5 bases). The CDR3 spans 16 residues. V was pared by 9 bases and J by 3 bases, with 24 bases between. Germline V gene sequence: CDR1 SGHNT, CDR2 YENEEA.